Sequencing of this T cell receptor (beta chain) was carried out in a study of OX40 agonist ivuxolimab in advanced cancers. Background for the entire study: Ivuxolimab was a fully human IgG2 agonistic monoclonal antibody targeting the costimulatory receptor OX40 (CD134). Patients were allowed to have had prior anti-PD-1, anti-PD-L1 or anti-CTLA-4 therapy, and 40% of the dose-escalation patients had been treated with checkpoint inhibitors. The purpose of peripheral TCRbeta sequencing was to test whether ivuxolimab changed TCR sequence diversity and led to clonal T-cell expansion. Partial responses were achieved by three dose-escalation patients, of whom one had hepatocellular carcinoma and two had cutaneous melanoma. The paper describes the monotherapy dose-escalation part (N of about 47 patients) of the phase I trial of ivuxolimab. Of the roughly 52 dose-escalation patients, hepatocellular carcinoma was present in roughly 19, melanoma in some 15, renal cell carcinoma in 9 and head and neck cancer in 9. In the dose-escalation cohort, about four fifths of patients were male, and the mean age was 60 years with a range of 23 to 79. Intravenous ivuxolimab was administered to patients every 2 weeks at six dose levels: 0.01, 0.1, 0.3, 1.5, 3 and 10 mg/kg. Paper-wide results and their limitations: In the 0.1-3.0 mg/kg groups, partial responders had among the lowest normalized peripheral clonal expansion, particularly in CD8+ T cells. After ivuxolimab, CD8+ T cells had more expanded clones than CD4+ T cells on average. At doses of 0.1 to 3.0 mg/kg, clonal expansion of both CD4+ and CD8+ blood T cells was observed from baseline to week 6. The antigen specificity of the clonally expanded peripheral T cells was not determined. Low levels of normalized T-cell clonal expansion were also seen in some patients who did not respond.

To sequence the TCRbeta CDR3 region, genomic DNA was isolated from the sorted cells. The immunoSEQ Assay was used to sequence the TCRbeta CDR3 regions. Held by TCRdb, this immuneACCESS table contains in-frame sequences only and omits some clones. Under half of the omission traces to an unresolved V gene where checked; the cause of the rest is unknown. This sample has some 78,000 clones in its table, and about 91% of those were observed once. Jointly, the top ten make up about 2.8% of the sample. This clone was seen a single time. The antigen it recognizes is unknown. Per-nucleotide qualities are absent, and no much larger clonotype sits a single base away. Counted from cysteine to phenylalanine, this CDR3 has 12 amino acids. The only DNA kept is the CDR3, 36 bases in frame from the first base. Per the germline V gene, SQVTM is the CDR1 and ANQGSEA is the CDR2. After removal of 7 bases from V and 7 bases from J, the junction retains 9 bases not matched to a gene.

The trial excluded patients who had a history of autoimmune disease or were on systemic immunosuppression. Peripheral blood for TCR sequencing was drawn from every dose cohort at baseline, at cycle 4 day 1 and at cycle 7 day 1. Samples came from an open-label, multicenter, first-in-human phase I dose-escalation trial of ivuxolimab. The trial enrolled adults with locally advanced or metastatic head and neck squamous cell, hepatocellular, melanoma or renal cell carcinoma. Before TCR sequencing, CD4+ and CD8+ T cells were separately sorted from peripheral blood. The receptor was derived from an adult with an advanced solid tumor such as melanoma, head and neck, liver or kidney cancer. This chain is built from TRBV29-1 and TRBJ1-2; 7 bases in between match TRBD1. The material was CD4+ or CD8+ T cells sorted from blood, obtained in a trial of the OX40 agonist ivuxolimab. The DNA sequence is as follows: TGCAGCGCAGGACAGGAGGAAGCTGGCTACACCTTC. It encodes CSAGQEEAGYTF.